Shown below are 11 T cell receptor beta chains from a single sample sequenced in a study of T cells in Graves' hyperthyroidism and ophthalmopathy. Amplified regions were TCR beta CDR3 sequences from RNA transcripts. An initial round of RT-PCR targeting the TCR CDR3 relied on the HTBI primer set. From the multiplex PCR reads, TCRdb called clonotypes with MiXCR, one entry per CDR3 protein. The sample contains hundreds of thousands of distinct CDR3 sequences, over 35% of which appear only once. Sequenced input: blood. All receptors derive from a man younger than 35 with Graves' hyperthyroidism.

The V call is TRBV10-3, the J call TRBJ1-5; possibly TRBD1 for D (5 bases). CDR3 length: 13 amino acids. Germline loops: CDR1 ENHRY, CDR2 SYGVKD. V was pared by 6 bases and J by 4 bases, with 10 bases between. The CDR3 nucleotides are TGTGCCATCAGCCTCAGGGATAATCAGCCCCAGCATTTT. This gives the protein CAISLRDNQPQHF.

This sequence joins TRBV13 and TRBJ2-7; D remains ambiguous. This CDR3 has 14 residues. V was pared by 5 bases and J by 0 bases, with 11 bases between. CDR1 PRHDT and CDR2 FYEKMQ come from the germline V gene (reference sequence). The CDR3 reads CASSVFQNSYEQYF. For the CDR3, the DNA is TGTGCCAGCAGCGTCTTTCAGAACTCCTACGAGCAGTACTTC.

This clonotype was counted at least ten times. CDR3 residues: CASSVGRLNTEAFF. CDR3 coding DNA: TGTGCCAGCAGCGTTGGCAGGTTGAACACTGAAGCTTTCTTT. The chain uses TRBV9 and TRBJ1-1; D is undetermined. The CDR3 runs to 14 residues. V shed 2 bases and J shed 0 bases, with 8 bases lying between them. Germline V lookup: CDR1 SGDLS, CDR2 YYNGEE.

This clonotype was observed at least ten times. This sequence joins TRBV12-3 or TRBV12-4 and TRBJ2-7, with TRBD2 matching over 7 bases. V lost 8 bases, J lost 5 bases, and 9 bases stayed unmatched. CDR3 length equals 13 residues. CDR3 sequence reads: CASRRGSDHEQYF. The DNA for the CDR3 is TGTGCCAGCCGGCGGGGGAGCGACCACGAGCAGTACTTC.

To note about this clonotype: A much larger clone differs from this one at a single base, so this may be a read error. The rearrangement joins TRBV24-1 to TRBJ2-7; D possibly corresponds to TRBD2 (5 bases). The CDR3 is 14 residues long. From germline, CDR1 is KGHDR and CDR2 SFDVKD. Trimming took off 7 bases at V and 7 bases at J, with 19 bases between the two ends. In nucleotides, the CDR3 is TGTGCCACCAGCAAATTATCGGAGGTCGGAGAGCAGTACTTC. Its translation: CATSKLSEVGEQYF.

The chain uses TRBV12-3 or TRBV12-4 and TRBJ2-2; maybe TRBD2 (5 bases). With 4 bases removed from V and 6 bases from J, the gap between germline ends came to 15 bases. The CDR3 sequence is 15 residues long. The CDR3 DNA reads TGTGCCAGCAGTTACTCACCCGACGGGGCCGGGGAGCTGTTTTTT. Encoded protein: CASSYSPDGAGELFF.

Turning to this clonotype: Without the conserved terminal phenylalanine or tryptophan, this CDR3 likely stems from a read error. Written as DNA, the CDR3 is TGTGCCAGCAGTGATCGGGTTAACTATGGCTACACCCTC. It is translated as CASSDRVNYGYTL. The V gene is TRBV2, the J gene TRBJ1-2; D unresolved. V was pared by 3 bases and J by 1 base, with 6 bases between. Germline V gene sequence: CDR1 SNHLY, CDR2 FYNNEI. The CDR3 is 13 amino acids.

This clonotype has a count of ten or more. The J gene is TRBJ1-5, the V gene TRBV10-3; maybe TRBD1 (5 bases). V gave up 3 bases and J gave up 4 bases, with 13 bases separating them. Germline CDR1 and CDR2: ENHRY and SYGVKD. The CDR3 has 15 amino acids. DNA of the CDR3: TGTGCCATCAGTGAAACGGGGGAAAGAAATCAGCCCCAGCATTTT. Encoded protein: CAISETGERNQPQHF.

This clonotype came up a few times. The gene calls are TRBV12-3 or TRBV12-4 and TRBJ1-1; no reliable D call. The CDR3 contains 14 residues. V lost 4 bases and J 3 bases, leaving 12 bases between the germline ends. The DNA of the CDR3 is TGTGCCAGCAGTTACCCCATTTCCGACACTGAAGCTTTCTTT. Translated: CASSYPISDTEAFF.

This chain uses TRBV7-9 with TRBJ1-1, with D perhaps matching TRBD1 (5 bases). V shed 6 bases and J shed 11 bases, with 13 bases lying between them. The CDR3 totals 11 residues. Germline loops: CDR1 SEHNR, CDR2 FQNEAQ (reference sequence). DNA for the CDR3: TGTGCCAGCAGTTACCAGGGCTTGGCTTTCTTT. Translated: CASSYQGLAFF.

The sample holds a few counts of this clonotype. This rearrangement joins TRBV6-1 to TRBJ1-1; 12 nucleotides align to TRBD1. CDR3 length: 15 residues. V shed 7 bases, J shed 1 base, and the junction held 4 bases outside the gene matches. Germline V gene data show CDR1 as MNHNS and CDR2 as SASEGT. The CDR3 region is CASTRDRGRNTEAFF. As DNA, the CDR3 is TGTGCCAGCACCCGGGACAGGGGGCGGAACACTGAAGCTTTCTTT.